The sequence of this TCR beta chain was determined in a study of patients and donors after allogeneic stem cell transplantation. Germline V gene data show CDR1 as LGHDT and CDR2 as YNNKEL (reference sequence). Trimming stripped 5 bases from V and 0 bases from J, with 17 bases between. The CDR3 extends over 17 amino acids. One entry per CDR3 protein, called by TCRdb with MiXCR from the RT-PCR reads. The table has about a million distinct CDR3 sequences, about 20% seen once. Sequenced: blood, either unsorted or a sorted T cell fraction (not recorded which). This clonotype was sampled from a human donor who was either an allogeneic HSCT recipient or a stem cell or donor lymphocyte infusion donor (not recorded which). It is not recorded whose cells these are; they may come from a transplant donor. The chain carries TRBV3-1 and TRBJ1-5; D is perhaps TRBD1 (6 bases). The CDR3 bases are TGTGCCAGCAGCACAGAGGACAGTGACTATAGCAATCAGCCCCAGCATTTT. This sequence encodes CASSTEDSDYSNQPQHF.